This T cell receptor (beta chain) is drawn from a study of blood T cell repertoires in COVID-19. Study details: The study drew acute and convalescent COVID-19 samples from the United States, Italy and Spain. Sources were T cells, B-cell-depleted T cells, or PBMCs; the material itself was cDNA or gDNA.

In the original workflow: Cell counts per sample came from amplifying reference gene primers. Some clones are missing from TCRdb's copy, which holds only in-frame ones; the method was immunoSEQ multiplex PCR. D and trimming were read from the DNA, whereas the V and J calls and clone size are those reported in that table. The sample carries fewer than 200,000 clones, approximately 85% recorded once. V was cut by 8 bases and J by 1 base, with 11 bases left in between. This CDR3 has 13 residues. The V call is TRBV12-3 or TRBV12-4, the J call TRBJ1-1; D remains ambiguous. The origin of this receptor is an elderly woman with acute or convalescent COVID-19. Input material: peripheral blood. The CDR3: CASVRAPNTEAFF. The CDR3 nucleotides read TGTGCCAGCGTGCGAGCCCCGAACACTGAAGCTTTCTTT.